These 5 T cell receptor beta chains came from one sample sequenced in a study of shared clonotypes between healthy human individuals. The protocol was immunoSEQ multiplex PCR, while the TCRdb copy is restricted to in-frame clones and leaves out a portion. The repertoire consists of 2 million to 2.5 million clones, with 92% occurring once and the leading ten covering 0.3% to 0.45%. The specimen was naive CD4+ T cells from PBMCs. Noted subset: CD45RA+ positively selected. All receptors derive from a man younger than 35 in good health. Some clones in this sample may be carry-over from other donors' samples.

The V gene is TRBV5-1, the J gene TRBJ1-4; no clear D gene. V was trimmed by 0 bases and J by 7 bases, leaving 16 bases between them. This CDR3 region has 16 residues. Germline V gives CDR1 SGHRS, CDR2 YFSETQ. For the CDR3, the DNA is TGCGCCAGCAGCTTGGGGGCCCGGCGGGTTGGTGAAAAACTGTTTTTT. Translating gives CASSLGARRVGEKLFF. Based on the CDR3 plus reference TRBV5-1 and TRBJ1-4, the full variable domain is KAGVTQTPRYLIKTRGQQVTLSCSPISGHRSVSWYQQTPGQGLQFLFEYFSETQRNKGNFPGRFSGRQFSNSRSEMNVSTLELGDSALYLCASSLGARRVGEKLFFGSGTQLSVL.

This clone came up a few times. The chain couples TRBV14 to TRBJ1-1, with 9 bases aligning to TRBD1. V lost 4 bases to trimming and J lost 7 bases; unmatched junction nucleotides: 10. CDR3 size: 15 residues. Germline CDR1 and CDR2: SGHDN and FVKESK. CDR3 loop: CASSPRDRVGGEAFF. The CDR3, as DNA: TGTGCCAGCAGCCCCCGGGACAGGGTTGGTGGTGAAGCTTTCTTT.

The rearrangement joins TRBV29-1 to TRBJ2-3; no clear D gene. The CDR3 loop spans 11 amino acids. Trimming left V 5 bases short and J 2 bases short, with 5 bases between. Germline V gives CDR1 SQVTM, CDR2 ANQGSEA. CDR3 sequence: CSVFTTDTQYF. CDR3 coding DNA: TGCAGCGTTTTTACCACAGATACGCAGTATTTT.

The chain links TRBV6-5 to TRBJ2-7; maybe TRBD2 (6 bases). With 10 bases removed from V and 1 base from J, the gap between germline ends came to 11 bases. Looked up from germline, CDR1 is MNHEY and CDR2 is SVGAGI. This CDR3 region has 12 residues. The CDR3 protein is CATRDLSYEQYF. DNA of the CDR3: TGTGCCACCCGGGACTTATCCTACGAGCAGTACTTC.

The chain combines TRBV19 with TRBJ1-5; tentative D call: TRBD1 (6 bases). The CDR3 covers 16 residues. CDR1 is LNHDA, CDR2 SQIVND, per germline (reference sequence). Deletions cut 3 bases from V and 5 bases from J, with 17 bases between. CDR3 sequence: CASSMIAGVMDQPQHF. The DNA for the CDR3 is TGTGCCAGTAGTATGATCGCAGGGGTAATGGATCAGCCCCAGCATTTT.